This entry concerns a single T cell receptor beta chain. This entry comes from a study of blood T cell repertoires in COVID-19. Some clones are missing from TCRdb's copy, which holds only in-frame ones; the method was immunoSEQ multiplex PCR. Of some 24,000 clones in the sample, about nine tenths are singletons; the top ten hold 9.7%. The CDR3 loop spans 13 amino acids. Germline V lookup: CDR1 ENHRY, CDR2 SYGVKD. Trimming left V 0 bases short and J 6 bases short, with 9 bases between. Input material: peripheral blood. The V and J genes are TRBV10-3 and TRBJ2-7; no firm D call. This TCR was recovered from a man aged 65 to 85 with acute or convalescent COVID-19. The CDR3 here is CAISESTRSEQYF. The CDR3 nucleotides read TGTGCCATCAGTGAGTCGACGAGGAGCGAGCAGTACTTC.